Following are 6 T cell receptor beta chains from one sample sequenced in a study of blood T cell repertoires in COVID-19. Method: immunoSEQ multiplex PCR; TCRdb's copy keeps in-frame clones and lacks some. This sample yields approximately 190,000 clones, of which roughly 80% are seen a single time; roughly 14% belongs to the top ten. The source material was peripheral blood. All receptors come from a young man with active or convalescent COVID-19.

This rearrangement joins TRBV3-1 (or the pseudogene TRBV3-2) to TRBJ1-3; 9 bases are shared with TRBD1. The CDR3 totals 18 residues. After removal of 1 base from V and 0 bases from J, the junction contained 7 bases not matched to a gene. The germline V gene encodes CDR1 LGHDT and CDR2 YNNKEL (reference sequence). CDR3 sequence (DNA): TGTGCCAGCAGCCAAGCTACGACAGGGGGTATCTCTGGAAACACCATATATTTT. Translated, it gives CASSQATTGGISGNTIYF.

The chain recombines TRBV29-1 with TRBJ2-3; a possible D gene is TRBD2 (6 bases). Trimming stripped 6 bases from V and 2 bases from J, with 18 bases between. The germline V gene encodes CDR1 SQVTM and CDR2 ANQGSEA. The CDR3 runs to 15 residues. The CDR3 here is CSVRLGGVITDTQYF. In nucleotides, the CDR3 is TGCAGCGTACGACTCGGGGGAGTAATCACAGATACGCAGTATTTT.

The chain joins TRBV19 to TRBJ1-2, with TRBD1 matching over 8 bases. Looked up from germline, CDR1 is LNHDA and CDR2 is SQIVND (reference sequence). The junction had 15 bases not matched to a gene; V was cut back by 5 bases and J by 4 bases. CDR3 length equals 17 residues. CDR3 nucleotide sequence: TGTGCCAGTAGTTACACGACAGGGGTAGAACGGTTCTATGGCTACACCTTC. It encodes CASSYTTGVERFYGYTF.

The genes are TRBV5-4 and TRBJ2-5; 10 bases are a match to TRBD2. CDR3 length equals 14 residues. After removal of 2 bases from V and 3 bases from J, the junction contained 1 base not matched to a gene. The germline V gene encodes CDR1 SGHNT and CDR2 YYREEE (reference sequence). The CDR3 is CASSFLAGEETQYF. DNA of the CDR3: TGTGCCAGCAGCTTCCTAGCGGGAGAAGAGACCCAGTACTTC.

V is TRBV5-1 and J is TRBJ1-1; 7 bases match TRBD1. CDR3 length equals 13 residues. The junction had 10 bases not matched to a gene; V was cut back by 7 bases and J by 7 bases. Germline-derived CDR1 and CDR2 are SGHRS and YFSETQ. DNA for the CDR3: TGCGCCAGCGGCGATACAGGGGTGAATGAAGCTTTCTTT. This encodes CASGDTGVNEAFF.

The rearrangement links TRBV4-1 to TRBJ2-7; D not resolved. V shed 3 bases and J shed 1 base, with 10 bases lying between them. Looked up from germline, CDR1 is MGHRA and CDR2 is YSYEKL. There are 14 residues in the CDR3. CDR3 coding DNA: TGCGCCAGCAGCCATGATACCGGGTCCTACGAGCAGTACTTC. Translating it yields CASSHDTGSYEQYF.